A selection of T cell receptor beta chains follows, all from one sample in a study of PD-L1 blockade in urothelial cancer. TCRdb's table, derived via immunoSEQ multiplex PCR, lists solely in-frame clones and lacks some. The table shows about 100,000 clones, with about 91% occurring only once. The source material was PBMCs, sampled around atezolizumab (anti-PD-L1) treatment. Source of these receptors: a woman aged 80 or over with urothelial cancer. The CDR3 runs from the conserved cysteine through the conserved F or W. D genes are given only for firm matches. Size tells how often a clone was seen (once, few, many) or the class of an expanded clone, and some rows leave it out.

j_gene: TRBJ1-1
v_gene: TRBV28
d_gene: TRBD1
abundance: -
CDR3nt: TGTGCCAGCAGTTGGGGACAGGGGGAAGCTTTCTTT
CDR3aa: CASSWGQGEAFF

j_gene: TRBJ2-1
v_gene: TRBV7-9
d_gene: TRBD2
abundance: -
CDR3nt: TGTGCCAGCAGCCGAGTCCGTAGCGGGAGTGTCGATGAGCAGTTCTTC
CDR3aa: CASSRVRSGSVDEQFF

j_gene: TRBJ2-2
v_gene: TRBV5-4
d_gene: -
abundance: -
CDR3nt: TGTGCCAGCAGCTTGGCAGGGGCGAACACCGGGGAGCTGTTTTTT
CDR3aa: CASSLAGANTGELFF

j_gene: TRBJ2-2
v_gene: TRBV9
d_gene: -
abundance: -
CDR3nt: TGTGCCAGCAGCGTAGTGGAGCCCGGGGAGCTGTTTTTT
CDR3aa: CASSVVEPGELFF

j_gene: TRBJ1-5
v_gene: TRBV5-1
d_gene: TRBD1
abundance: once
CDR3nt: TGCGCCAGCAGCCCGCAACCAGGGGGAGGAAATCAGCCCCAGCATTTT
CDR3aa: CASSPQPGGGNQPQHF

j_gene: TRBJ1-5
v_gene: TRBV19
d_gene: -
abundance: -
CDR3nt: TGTGCCAGTAGTATTAGCGGGTACCAGCCCCAGCATTTT
CDR3aa: CASSISGYQPQHF

j_gene: TRBJ2-3
v_gene: TRBV5-1
d_gene: TRBD1
abundance: -
CDR3nt: TGCGCCAGCAGCTGGAGGACAGGGTCTAGCACAGATACGCAGTATTTT
CDR3aa: CASSWRTGSSTDTQYF

j_gene: TRBJ1-5
v_gene: TRBV2
d_gene: -
abundance: -
CDR3nt: TGTGCCAGCAGTGTATATAGCAATCAGCCCCAGCATTTT
CDR3aa: CASSVYSNQPQHF

j_gene: TRBJ1-5
v_gene: TRBV6-1
d_gene: TRBD1
abundance: few
CDR3nt: TGTGCCAGCAGTGTACTCGGGACAGGGGTGGATCCCAGCAATCAGCCCCAGCATTTT
CDR3aa: CASSVLGTGVDPSNQPQHF

j_gene: TRBJ2-7
v_gene: TRBV10-3
d_gene: -
abundance: few
CDR3nt: TGTGCCATCAGTGGGGACACCTACGAGCAGTACTTC
CDR3aa: CAISGDTYEQYF

j_gene: TRBJ2-3
v_gene: TRBV4-1
d_gene: TRBD1
abundance: -
CDR3nt: TGCGCCAGCAGCCAAGAAATCGCAGGGGGCCTCACAGATACGCAGTATTTT
CDR3aa: CASSQEIAGGLTDTQYF

j_gene: TRBJ2-6
v_gene: TRBV5-6
d_gene: -
abundance: -
CDR3nt: TGTGCCAGCAGCTTGGCAGAGAGCGTCTCTGGGGCCAACGTCCTGACTTTC
CDR3aa: CASSLAESVSGANVLTF

j_gene: TRBJ2-1
v_gene: TRBV27
d_gene: TRBD2
abundance: -
CDR3nt: TGTGCCAGCAGTTTGTCTAGCGGGACCTACAATGAGCAGTTCTTC
CDR3aa: CASSLSSGTYNEQFF

j_gene: TRBJ2-3
v_gene: TRBV5-1
d_gene: TRBD1
abundance: -
CDR3nt: TGCGCCAGCAGCCGGCAGGGGGCCAAAGATACGCAGTATTTT
CDR3aa: CASSRQGAKDTQYF

j_gene: TRBJ1-1
v_gene: TRBV30
d_gene: -
abundance: once
CDR3nt: TGTGCCTGGAGTGTATTATCGGTTGAAGCTTTCTTT
CDR3aa: CAWSVLSVEAFF

j_gene: TRBJ1-2
v_gene: TRBV10-3
d_gene: -
abundance: few
CDR3nt: TGTGCCATCAGTGCGGGGGGTAGCTATGGCTACACCTTC
CDR3aa: CAISAGGSYGYTF

j_gene: TRBJ2-1
v_gene: TRBV5-8
d_gene: -
abundance: -
CDR3nt: TGTGCCAGCAGCTTGCGGAGGGCTCGCGCCAATGAGCAGTTCTTC
CDR3aa: CASSLRRARANEQFF

j_gene: TRBJ1-1
v_gene: TRBV11-2
d_gene: -
abundance: once
CDR3nt: TGTGCCAGCAGCCGAGCGGGCGCGAACACTGAAGCTTTCTTT
CDR3aa: CASSRAGANTEAFF

j_gene: TRBJ2-3
v_gene: TRBV7-6
d_gene: -
abundance: -
CDR3nt: TGTGCCAGCAGCTTAGAAGCGGGCCACACAGATACGCAGTATTTT
CDR3aa: CASSLEAGHTDTQYF

j_gene: TRBJ1-5
v_gene: TRBV6-6
d_gene: TRBD1
abundance: -
CDR3nt: TGTGCCATAGGGGGCGGACAGCCCCAGCATTTT
CDR3aa: CAIGGGQPQHF

j_gene: TRBJ1-1
v_gene: TRBV2
d_gene: -
abundance: -
CDR3nt: TGTGCCAGCAGTGTCGAGACAGCGAACACTGAAGCTTTCTTT
CDR3aa: CASSVETANTEAFF

j_gene: TRBJ1-1
v_gene: TRBV25-1
d_gene: -
abundance: -
CDR3nt: TGTGCCAGCAGCCCTCGGGGGGGAGGGGAAGCTTTCTTT
CDR3aa: CASSPRGGGEAFF

j_gene: TRBJ2-7
v_gene: TRBV11-2
d_gene: TRBD2
abundance: -
CDR3nt: TGTGCCAGCAGCTTAGATAGGGGGGTAGCGGGAGCCTACGAGCAGTACTTC
CDR3aa: CASSLDRGVAGAYEQYF

j_gene: TRBJ1-5
v_gene: TRBV2
d_gene: -
abundance: -
CDR3nt: TGTGCCAGCAGCCCCGACAGAGGCGGCAATCAGCCCCAGCATTTT
CDR3aa: CASSPDRGGNQPQHF

j_gene: TRBJ2-7
v_gene: TRBV29-1
d_gene: -
abundance: -
CDR3nt: TGCAGCGTTGCGGCGGGGTCGGCCTACGAGCAGTACTTC
CDR3aa: CSVAAGSAYEQYF

j_gene: TRBJ1-1
v_gene: TRBV28
d_gene: -
abundance: -
CDR3nt: TGTGCCAGCAGACCACAGGGTCGTGGGTACACTGAAGCTTTCTTT
CDR3aa: CASRPQGRGYTEAFF

j_gene: TRBJ2-2
v_gene: TRBV9
d_gene: -
abundance: -
CDR3nt: TGTGCCAGCGCAAAGGGAGTTTCTACGGGGTTCGCGAACACCGGGGAGCTGTTTTTT
CDR3aa: CASAKGVSTGFANTGELFF